The rows below give T cell receptor beta chains drawn from one sample of a study of cytomegalovirus exposure and HLA in healthy donors. Measured with immunoSEQ multiplex PCR; TCRdb has only the in-frame clones, and not every one. Among some 170,000 clones listed, roughly 83% were seen once. The sequencing sample was made of PBMCs. Receptors were obtained from a man under 40 in good health and CMV-seropositive. Both conserved end residues are part of each CDR3. D genes are given only for firm matches. Clone size is not always given. Where it is, it says once, few, many or a class for expanded clones.

v_gene	d_gene	j_gene	abundance	CDR3nt	CDR3aa
TRBV9	TRBD1	TRBJ2-2	.	TGTGCCAGCAGCGTCCAGGACAGGGCTGGCACCGGGGAGCTGTTTTTT	CASSVQDRAGTGELFF
TRBV15	.	TRBJ2-5	.	TGTGCCACCAGCAGAGATCCGGCGGTCCAAGAGACCCAGTACTTC	CATSRDPAVQETQYF
TRBV5-4	.	TRBJ2-5	.	TGTGCCAGCAGCTTGAGGCCGGGTAGTGAGACCCAGTACTTC	CASSLRPGSETQYF
TRBV4-3	.	TRBJ1-2	.	TGCGCCAGCAGCCAAGACCCACAGGGTAACTATGGCTACACCTTC	CASSQDPQGNYGYTF
TRBV5-4	.	TRBJ1-2	.	TGTGCCAGCAGCTTGGTGCAGGTTGGGCCTCTAGCCTATGGCTACACCTTC	CASSLVQVGPLAYGYTF
TRBV18	TRBD2	TRBJ2-3	.	TGTGCCAGCTCGCTAGAGGATGCGGGAGGGAACACAGATACGCAGTATTTT	CASSLEDAGGNTDTQYF
TRBV28	TRBD1	TRBJ2-7	.	TGTGCCAGCAGTTTAAACTCACGGACAGGGGGACAAAGTGGGTCCTACGAGCAGTACTTC	CASSLNSRTGGQSGSYEQYF
TRBV4-2	.	TRBJ2-7	.	TGTGCCAGCAGCCCGGACTTCTACGAGCAGTACTTC	CASSPDFYEQYF
TRBV5-8	TRBD2	TRBJ2-5	.	TGTGCCAGCAGTTCCGGGACTAGCGGGCCCCAAGAGACCCAGTACTTC	CASSSGTSGPQETQYF
TRBV19	TRBD2	TRBJ2-7	.	TGTGCCAGTAGTACCAGCGGGGCGGCCTACGAGCAGTACTTC	CASSTSGAAYEQYF
TRBV18	.	TRBJ2-5	.	TGTGCCAGCTCGCCGTCGGTCGCCCGGCAAGAGACCCAGTACTTC	CASSPSVARQETQYF
TRBV28	TRBD1	TRBJ1-3	few	TGTGCCAGCAGCCCCACAGGGGTATCGGGAAACACCATATATTTT	CASSPTGVSGNTIYF
TRBV6-4	.	TRBJ2-2	.	TGTGCCAGCAGTTTTTCGGGGGAGACCGGGGAGCTGTTTTTT	CASSFSGETGELFF
TRBV27	.	TRBJ1-3	few	TGTGCCAGCTGCGTCACCATATATTTT	CASCVTIYF
TRBV10-3	.	TRBJ1-1	.	TGTGCCATCAAACGGTCTCTACTGAACACTGAAGCTTTCTTT	CAIKRSLLNTEAFF
TRBV6-1	.	TRBJ1-2	.	TGTGCCAGCAGGGGCACCGGCTATGGCTACACCTTC	CASRGTGYGYTF
TRBV2	TRBD2	TRBJ2-2	once	TGTGCCAGCAGCCGGGATAGCGGGGTCGGCACCGGGGAGCTGTTTTTT	CASSRDSGVGTGELFF
TRBV25-1	TRBD1	TRBJ2-7	.	TGTGCCAGCAGTGAAGGACCTACAGGGGTAGTCGAGCAGTACTTC	CASSEGPTGVVEQYF
TRBV15	TRBD1	TRBJ2-4	once	TGTGCCACCAGCAGAGATCCGGGACAGGGGGACATTCAGTACTTC	CATSRDPGQGDIQYF
TRBV19	TRBD1	TRBJ1-5	.	TGTGCCAGTGTCGGACAGGGGAGAAGCAATCAGCCCCAGCATTTT	CASVGQGRSNQPQHF
TRBV5-4	.	TRBJ2-1	.	TGTGCCAGCAGCTCGGGAGACTCAGCGCAATACAATGAGCAGTTCTTC	CASSSGDSAQYNEQFF
TRBV5-1	TRBD1	TRBJ2-7	.	TGCGCCAGCAGCCCTGGGACAGGGGAGGGCAAGCAGTACTTC	CASSPGTGEGKQYF
TRBV30	.	TRBJ1-6	few	TGTGCCTGGAGTCCACGACCGGGGGTTAATTCACCCCTCCACTTT	CAWSPRPGVNSPLHF
TRBV7-2	TRBD2	TRBJ2-3	.	TGTGCCAGCAGGGATAGGACTAGGAGCTATACGCAGTATTTT	CASRDRTRSYTQYF
TRBV7-8	TRBD1	TRBJ2-7	once	TGTGCCAGCAGCTACCGGGACAGCCCCCACTCGGACTTC	CASSYRDSPHSDF
TRBV6-1	.	TRBJ2-1	.	TGTGCCAGCAGCAAACCGGGGGGCGATGAGCAGTTCTTC	CASSKPGGDEQFF
TRBV18	.	TRBJ1-1	once	TGTGCCAGCTCACGGGGCGAGAACACTGAAGCTTTCTTT	CASSRGENTEAFF
TRBV11-2	TRBD1	TRBJ2-7	.	TGTGCCAGCAGCTCCTACTTTAGGACAGGGAATTACGAGCAGTACTTC	CASSSYFRTGNYEQYF
TRBV7-6	TRBD2	TRBJ2-1	.	TGTGCCAGCAGCCCCTGGCGGGGGGCGTTGAATGAGCAGTTCTTC	CASSPWRGALNEQFF
TRBV2	.	TRBJ1-1	once	TGTGCCACGCCCCTTGAGGTGTCCAACTCCCTGAACACTGAAGCTTTCTTT	CATPLEVSNSLNTEAFF
TRBV15	.	TRBJ2-1	.	TGTGCCACCAGCGGCCAGGGGACACGACAGAGGAATGAGCAGTTCTTC	CATSGQGTRQRNEQFF
TRBV5-4	TRBD1	TRBJ1-2	.	TGTGCCAGCAGCGCGGACAGGGGTGACTATGGCTACACCTTC	CASSADRGDYGYTF
TRBV13	.	TRBJ2-5	.	TGTGCCAGCAGCTCCTCTAGCTCACGCGGCAAGGTAGAGACCCAGTACTTC	CASSSSSSRGKVETQYF
TRBV27	.	TRBJ2-1	.	TGTGCCAGCAGTTCCTTAGGGGCTGGGCAGTTCTTC	CASSSLGAGQFF
TRBV7-9	.	TRBJ1-5	few	TGTGCCAGCAGCTTGGGCATTAGCAATCAGCCCCAGCATTTT	CASSLGISNQPQHF
TRBV6-4	.	TRBJ2-3	few	TGTGCCAGCAGTGAGGCAGGAAGCACAGATACGCAGTATTTT	CASSEAGSTDTQYF
TRBV4-2	TRBD2	TRBJ2-1	.	TGTGCCAGCAGCCAATCAACTAGCGGGGTTTACAATGAGCAGTTCTTC	CASSQSTSGVYNEQFF
TRBV4-1	TRBD1	TRBJ2-7	.	TGCGCCAGCAGCCAGACAGGGGTGTCGGGGCAGTACTTC	CASSQTGVSGQYF
TRBV2	.	TRBJ1-2	.	TGTGCCAGCATGATCCCCAAAACAGGGCTTAACTATGGCTACACCTTC	CASMIPKTGLNYGYTF
TRBV2	TRBD1	TRBJ1-1	.	TGTGCCACCGGCCGGGACAGGGCGAACACTGAAGCTTTCTTT	CATGRDRANTEAFF